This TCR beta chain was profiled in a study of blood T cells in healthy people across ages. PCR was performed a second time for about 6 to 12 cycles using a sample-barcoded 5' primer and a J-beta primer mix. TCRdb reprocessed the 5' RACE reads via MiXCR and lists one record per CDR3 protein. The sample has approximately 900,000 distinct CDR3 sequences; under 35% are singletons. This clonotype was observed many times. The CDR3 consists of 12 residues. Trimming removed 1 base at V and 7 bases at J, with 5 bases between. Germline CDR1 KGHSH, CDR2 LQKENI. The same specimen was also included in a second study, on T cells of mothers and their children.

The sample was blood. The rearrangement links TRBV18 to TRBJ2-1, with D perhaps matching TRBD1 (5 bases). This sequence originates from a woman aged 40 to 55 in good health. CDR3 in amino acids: CASSPQGNEQFF. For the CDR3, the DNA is TGTGCCAGCTCACCACAGGGGAATGAGCAGTTCTTC.